Shown below are 23 T cell receptor beta chains from a single sample sequenced in a study of cytomegalovirus exposure and HLA in healthy donors. Primers included in the PCR were 60 Vbeta and 13 Jbeta primers. Repertoires were generated with immunoSEQ multiplex PCR, while TCRdb's copy carries only in-frame clones and drops some. The data contain 100,000 to 150,000 clones, around 80% of them singletons. Material for sequencing was PBMCs. All receptors come from a woman aged 55-75 years in good health and CMV-seropositive.

The table lists this clone with a few counts. The chain has TRBV7-2 and TRBJ1-5; the match to TRBD1 covers 10 bases. Germline-derived CDR1 and CDR2 are SGHTA and FQGNSA. The J segment lost 3 bases and the V segment lost 5 bases, leaving 10 bases of the junction unmatched. The CDR3 covers 17 residues. CDR3 sequence (DNA): TGTGCCAGCAGCCCGGGGGGACAGGGGCGGATCAATCAGCCCCAGCATTTT. Protein: CASSPGGQGRINQPQHF.

J is TRBJ1-1 and V is TRBV19; the D is unclear. CDR3 size: 15 residues. Germline lookup yields CDR1 LNHDA and CDR2 SQIVND (reference sequence). Trimming left V 4 bases short and J 5 bases short, with 17 bases between. Here the CDR3 reads CASSNPSRRGTEAFF. The CDR3 nucleotides are TGTGCCAGTAGTAACCCCAGTAGGCGAGGGACTGAAGCTTTCTTT.

CDR3 DNA sequence: TGTGCCAGTAGTATAGATCGGATACAGGGAAACACGCAGTATTTT. Encoded protein: CASSIDRIQGNTQYF. The gene calls are TRBV19 and TRBJ2-3; a possible D gene is TRBD1 (6 bases). CDR1 and CDR2 (germline): LNHDA, SQIVND (reference sequence). The V gene lost 0 bases and the J gene lost 9 bases, with 16 bases spanning the gap. This CDR3 contains 15 residues.

The gene calls are TRBV9 and TRBJ2-7; D is possibly TRBD2 (5 bases). Germline V gene sequence: CDR1 SGDLS, CDR2 YYNGEE. This CDR3 is built from 13 residues. With 0 bases removed from V and 5 bases from J, the gap between germline ends came to 9 bases. The CDR3 DNA reads as TGTGCCAGCAGCGTAGGAGCCGGGAACGAGCAGTACTTC. Translating it yields CASSVGAGNEQYF.

This rearrangement joins TRBV6-5 to TRBJ2-7, with 12 bases aligning to TRBD2. Germline lookup yields CDR1 MNHEY and CDR2 SVGAGI. The trim removed 4 bases at V and 2 bases at J, leaving 3 bases unmatched. The CDR3 is made up of 15 amino acids. CDR3 protein: CASSWTSGTPYEQYF. The CDR3 DNA is TGTGCCAGCAGTTGGACTAGCGGGACCCCCTACGAGCAGTACTTC.

This clone was observed a few times. The chain employs TRBV10-2 and TRBJ2-3, with TRBD2 identical over 8 bases. V shed 7 bases and J 0 bases; nucleotides not matched to a gene: 3. In germline, CDR1 is WSHSY, CDR2 SAAADI. The CDR3 loop spans 14 amino acids. For the CDR3, the DNA is TGCGCCAGCACCCTAGCGGGCAGCACAGATACGCAGTATTTT. Protein product: CASTLAGSTDTQYF.

The gene calls are TRBV7-9 and TRBJ2-7; 9 bases are shared with TRBD2. The germline V gene has CDR1 SEHNR and CDR2 FQNEAQ (reference sequence). V trimming: 5 bases; J trimming: 2 bases; junction bases outside the gene matches: 10. CDR3 length equals 16 residues. The CDR3 DNA reads as TGTGCCAGCAGCCAGACCGACTCTAGCGGGACCTACGAGCAGTACTTC. Translation: CASSQTDSSGTYEQYF.

J is TRBJ2-1 and V is TRBV7-2; 13 bases agree with TRBD2. Germline CDR1 reads SGHTA; CDR2 reads FQGNSA. With V trimmed by 5 bases and J by 7 bases, 14 bases remained unmatched. The CDR3 extends over 18 amino acids. In DNA, the CDR3 is TGTGCCAGCAGCCCTAGCCCCGCAGGACTAGCGGGAGTTAATGAGCAGTTCTTC. This gives the protein CASSPSPAGLAGVNEQFF.

The chain employs TRBV6-5 and TRBJ2-1; 9 bases agree with TRBD2. V gave up 5 bases and J gave up 6 bases; unmatched junction bases: 8. The CDR3 runs to 15 residues. Germline-derived CDR1 and CDR2 are MNHEY and SVGAGI. The CDR3 here is CASSGGRAVGNEQFF. DNA of the CDR3: TGTGCCAGCAGTGGCGGGAGGGCCGTAGGCAATGAGCAGTTCTTC.

The CDR3 is CASSPRGGGNEQYF. The CDR3 coding sequence is TGTGCCAGCAGCCCCAGGGGCGGGGGCAACGAGCAGTACTTC. The rearrangement uses TRBV9 and TRBJ2-5; the D gene is possibly TRBD2 (7 bases). TRBJ2-7 explains the end of the DNA better; the J call may be wrong. The CDR3 covers 14 residues. CDR1 and CDR2 from the germline V gene are SGDLS and YYNGEE.

This clone was seen a few times. This chain connects TRBV5-1 to TRBJ2-7, with D unclear. This CDR3 spans 13 amino acids. Trimming took off 0 bases at V and 6 bases at J, with 10 bases between the two ends. Per germline, CDR1 SGHRS and CDR2 YFSETQ. Here the CDR3 reads CASSLAGFSEQYF. In nucleotides, the CDR3 is TGCGCCAGCAGCTTGGCCGGGTTTAGCGAGCAGTACTTC.

This clone was seen just once. This chain links TRBV18 with TRBJ1-3, with no clear D. CDR3 length: 15 residues. In germline, CDR1 is KGHSH, CDR2 LQKENI. Trimming took 3 bases from V and 4 from J, leaving 13 bases between them. The CDR3 is CASSPPTMSGNTIYF. The CDR3 DNA is TGTGCCAGCTCACCTCCAACGATGAGCGGAAACACCATATATTTT. The entire variable domain, with the rest obtained from reference TRBV18 and TRBJ1-3, is as follows: NAGVMQNPRHLVRRRGQEARLRCSPMKGHSHVYWYRQLPEEGLKFMVYLQKENIIDESGMPKERFSAEFPKEGPSILRIQQVVRGDSAAYFCASSPPTMSGNTIYFGEGSWLTVV.

This clone was counted between two and nine times. The chain joins TRBV5-6 to TRBJ1-2, with 10 bases fitting TRBD1. The CDR3 sequence is 17 residues long. V lost 2 bases, J lost 4 bases, and 11 bases stayed unmatched. Germline V gene lookup returns CDR1 SGHDT and CDR2 YYEEEE. CDR3 sequence reads: CASSFRDRGFGSYGYTF. CDR3 sequence (DNA): TGTGCCAGCAGCTTCCGGGACAGGGGCTTTGGGAGCTATGGCTACACCTTC.

The rearrangement uses TRBV28 and TRBJ2-7; 8 bases are shared with TRBD1. The trim removed 5 bases at V and 2 bases at J, leaving 5 bases unmatched. Looked up from germline, CDR1 is MDHEN and CDR2 is SYDVKM. The CDR3 loop spans 14 amino acids. The CDR3 region is CASSPQTGAYEQYF. In DNA form, the CDR3 reads TGTGCCAGCAGTCCCCAGACAGGGGCCTACGAGCAGTACTTC.

The CDR3 spells CASRAGAGGLTDTQYF. The CDR3 nucleotides read TGTGCCAGCAGGGCAGGAGCGGGGGGCCTCACAGATACGCAGTATTTT. The rearrangement uses TRBV7-3 and TRBJ2-3, with 9 bases identical to TRBD2. The CDR3 totals 16 residues. CDR1 is SGHTA, CDR2 FQGTGA, per germline. After removal of 6 bases from V and 2 bases from J, the junction contained 9 bases not matched to a gene.

The chain carries TRBV5-5 and TRBJ2-1; 16 nucleotides match TRBD2. The CDR3 extends over 17 amino acids. With V trimmed by 1 base and J by 9 bases, 7 bases remained unmatched. Germline-derived CDR1 and CDR2 are SGHKS and YYEKEE (reference sequence). CDR3 coding DNA: TGTGCCAGCAGCTTGAGGGGGACTAGCGGGAGGGCCGTTGAGCAGTTCTTC. This sequence encodes CASSLRGTSGRAVEQFF.

In nucleotides, the CDR3 is TGTGCCAGCAGTGAAAGGCTAGCGGGAATCACAGATACGCAGTATTTT. Residues: CASSERLAGITDTQYF. The chain joins TRBV2 to TRBJ2-3; TRBD2 aligns across 9 bases. Per the germline V gene, CDR1 is SNHLY and CDR2 is FYNNEI. CDR3 length: 16 amino acids. V trimming: 2 bases; J trimming: 2 bases; junction bases outside the gene matches: 5.

V is TRBV5-5 and J is TRBJ2-1; TRBD2 matches at 8 bases. This CDR3 spans 16 amino acids. V shed 5 bases and J 9 bases; nucleotides not matched to a gene: 16. Per the germline V gene, CDR1 is SGHKS and CDR2 is YYEKEE (reference sequence). The DNA for the CDR3 is TGTGCCAGCAGAAAAATGGGGGCAGCGGGAGATGGTGAGCAGTTCTTC. This sequence encodes CASRKMGAAGDGEQFF.

The sample holds a few counts of this clone. V gene TRBV2 combines with J gene TRBJ1-1, with D possibly TRBD1 on 5 matching bases. The CDR3 is 11 amino acids. Deletions cut 11 bases from V and 5 bases from J, with 12 bases between. The germline gives CDR1 SNHLY, CDR2 FYNNEI. This chain's CDR3 is CAGGGETEAFF. The CDR3 nucleotides are TGTGCCGGAGGAGGGGAGACTGAAGCTTTCTTT.

V usage is TRBV5-1 and J usage is TRBJ2-3, with 8 bases identical to TRBD1. The CDR3 totals 14 residues. In germline, CDR1 is SGHRS, CDR2 YFSETQ. V shed 5 bases, J shed 2 bases, and the junction held 4 bases outside the gene matches. DNA of the CDR3: TGCGCCAGCAGACGACAGGGGTACACAGATACGCAGTATTTT. It is translated as CASRRQGYTDTQYF.

This sequence joins TRBV6-4 and TRBJ2-3; TRBD1 agrees at 9 bases. V dropped 4 bases and J dropped 7; count of bases not matched to a gene: 12. This CDR3 is built from 16 residues. CDR1 is MRHNA and CDR2 is SNTAGT in the germline V gene. CDR3 amino acids: CASSGKTGGIRNTQYF. DNA of the CDR3: TGTGCCAGCAGTGGGAAGACAGGGGGAATAAGGAATACGCAGTATTTT.

This clone was recorded a few times. The V and J genes are TRBV5-1 and TRBJ1-1, with D perhaps TRBD1 (5 bases). Trimming left V 0 bases short and J 4 bases short, with 10 bases between. Germline CDR1 SGHRS, CDR2 YFSETQ. The CDR3 spans 14 residues. CDR3 amino acids: CASSLDLQGTEAFF. Written as DNA, the CDR3 is TGCGCCAGCAGCTTGGATTTGCAGGGCACTGAAGCTTTCTTT.

The gene calls are TRBV2 and TRBJ2-5; possible D gene TRBD2, 6 bases. The CDR3 covers 13 residues. V was clipped by 7 bases and J by 2 bases, with 11 bases between them. Germline CDR1 and CDR2: SNHLY and FYNNEI. The CDR3 region is CASIGGWQETQYF. The DNA for the CDR3 is TGTGCCAGCATTGGGGGGTGGCAAGAGACCCAGTACTTC.